Given below is one T cell receptor beta chain in context. Antigen specificity is unknown. Since a much larger clone is just one base distant, this may be a read error. The data are from a study of CD8+CD57+ T cells in acquired aplastic anemia. Study at large: Sorted CD4+ and CD8+ cell DNA averaged around 3 ug.

According to the study, genomic DNA was the template for TCR beta VDJ and CDR3 profiling. TCRdb independently ran MiXCR on the reads; one entry per CDR3 protein. Altogether around 250,000 distinct CDR3 sequences are present, 45% to 65% being singletons, with the ten largest covering approximately 8.2%. CDR1 and CDR2 from the germline V gene are SGHVS and FQNEAQ. CDR3 length: 14 amino acids. V lost 2 bases to trimming and J lost 2 bases, with 9 bases between them. Study results and limitations: No significant difference in CD8+ Simpson's diversity was found between patients and controls.

Input material: sorted CD4+, CD8+, or CD8+CD57+ T cells (not recorded which) from PBMCs. The rearrangement uses TRBV7-8 and TRBJ2-5; D is uncertain. This TCR was recovered from a human donor with severe aplastic anemia or a healthy control (not recorded which). This chain's CDR3 is CASSLSPPQETQYF. The CDR3 DNA follows: TGTGCCAGCAGCTTATCCCCGCCACAAGAGACCCAGTACTTC.